Sequencing of this T cell receptor (beta chain) was carried out in a study of Ad26.COV2.S vaccination and SARS-CoV-2 variants listed by TCRdb under 2021. Looking at the study overall: Donors in the vaccine arm were drawn from COV1001, a multicentre, randomized, double-blind, placebo-controlled phase I-IIa trial testing Ad26.COV2.S in healthy adults. TCRbeta repertoire sequencing was used to assess the specificity and breadth of SARS-CoV-2-reactive T cell receptors after Ad26.COV2.S vaccination. Ad26.COV2.S was administered intramuscularly at 5 x 10^10 or 1 x 10^11 viral particles, either as a single shot or as two shots given 56 days apart. A total of 32 samples were included in the TCR-sequenced set, comprising around 19 Ad26.COV2.S vaccine recipients, 5 placebo recipients and 8 SARS-CoV-2 convalescent individuals. Blinding of investigators to trial group allocation was maintained during experiments and outcome assessment. Participants in the trial were split at random into five groups of five each, receiving low-dose or high-dose Ad26.COV2.S once or twice, or else placebo on both occasions.

TCRbeta CDR3 regions were sequenced with the immunoSEQ Assay. After extraction, genomic DNA underwent amplification by bias-controlled multiplex PCR, followed by high-throughput sequencing. For the original study's pipeline: Collapsing and filtering of sequences were performed to quantify the absolute abundance of each unique TCRbeta CDR3 region. T cell fraction was estimated by normalizing TCRbeta template counts to usable DNA, with usable DNA measured through amplification of reference genes found in all nucleated cells. Repertoire TCRs were annotated as SARS-CoV-2-specific when V gene, CDR3 amino acid sequence and J gene were exactly matched to a known reactive TCR set. The reference SARS-CoV-2 TCR set was derived from MIRA and filtered for enrichment in COVID-19-positive ImmuneCODE repertoires, a step that removed public or cross-reactive TCRs. Drawing on the MIRA antigens, annotated TCRs were analysed further at the level of specific ORF or position within ORF. Depth was the summed frequency of annotated unique rearrangements, while breadth was defined as annotated unique rearrangements over total unique productive rearrangements. TCR breadth was compared between groups using two-sided Wilcoxon rank-sum tests. The table was pulled from immuneACCESS by TCRdb, which kept in-frame rearrangements only. Such tables lose some clones; where checked, under half of the loss comes from unresolved V genes, and the rest has no known cause. That table furnishes V, J and clone size, whereas the DNA furnished D and trimming. For this sample there are over 350,000 clones; around 85% appear just once. The ten most abundant clones make up under 4% of the sample.

The germline V gene encodes CDR1 MNHEY and CDR2 SMNVEV (reference sequence). V and J are trimmed by 8 bases and 0 bases, and the gene matches miss 12 bases of the junction. Counted from cysteine to phenylalanine, this CDR3 has 17 amino acids. Just the 51-base CDR3 DNA is kept, in frame starting at base 1. The treatment or condition label, read with the paper, signifies: around 19 received Ad26.COV2.S at low or high dose, single or two shots; several received placebo; per-sample allocation not given. Repertoires of vaccine and placebo recipients were sequenced from samples taken on day 63 after the first injection. Cohort 1b enrolled about two dozen adults aged 18-55 years at a single site in Boston, USA, between 29 July and 7 August 2020. As a vaccine, Ad26.COV2.S was a replication-incompetent adenovirus type 26 vector that expressed a prefusion-stabilized SARS-CoV-2 spike protein derived from the original Wuhan strain.

The paper's findings and limits, for the study overall: According to the authors, total T cell responses may have been underestimated by the TCR breadth and depth analyses. The study was not powered to compare responses between vaccine doses or regimens. Ad26.COV2.S recipients had higher spike-specific TCR breadth than placebo recipients (P = 0.0014). Substantial breadth of spike-specific CD8+ and CD4+ T cell responses was reported after vaccination. Non-spike TCR breadth was comparable between vaccine and placebo recipients, consistent with the vaccine containing only spike.

A word on this clone: Its binding antigen is unknown. No much larger clone is present one base from it, and per-base qualities are unavailable.

The sequence came from a person aged 18 to 65 who received the Ad26.COV2.S COVID-19 vaccine or a placebo. The sequencing here drew on peripheral blood, taken in a trial of Ad26.COV2.S vaccine versus placebo. The receptor chain draws on TRBV27 and TRBJ2-1; 8 bases in the middle match TRBD2. The encoded CDR3 is CASAPRSGGFSYNEQFF. The bases read TGTGCCAGCGCCCCGAGAAGCGGGGGCTTCTCCTACAATGAGCAGTTCTTC.